Listed below are T cell receptor beta chains from one sample, sequenced in a study of T cell repertoires in cytomegalovirus infection. Each CDR3 protein is one row after TCRdb ran MiXCR on the reads. The table includes 350,000 to 450,000 distinct CDR3 sequences, around 18% detected once. The sample comprised PBMCs. These receptors came from a human donor in good health (CMV status not recorded). Some clones in this sample may be carry-over from other donors' samples. Both conserved end residues are part of each CDR3. The D gene is left open where the match is weak. Only part of the rows carry a size: once, few, many, or a class if the clone is expanded.

j_gene: TRBJ2-7
d_gene: -
abundance: -
v_gene: TRBV20-1
CDR3nt: TGCAGTGCTAGCCCGGCAGGGCGACCCTACGAGCAGTACTTC
CDR3aa: CSASPAGRPYEQYF

j_gene: TRBJ1-6
d_gene: -
abundance: -
v_gene: TRBV12-3/TRBV12-4
CDR3nt: TGTGCCAGCAGCCCGGGGATCCTGAGCTCCTATAATTCACCCCTCCACTTT
CDR3aa: CASSPGILSSYNSPLHF

j_gene: TRBJ2-7
d_gene: -
abundance: many
v_gene: TRBV7-2
CDR3nt: TGTGCCAGGGGTGGCCGGAGGTTGATCTACGAGCAGTACTTC
CDR3aa: CARGGRRLIYEQYF

j_gene: TRBJ1-5
d_gene: -
abundance: -
v_gene: TRBV6-2/TRBV6-3
CDR3nt: TGTGCCAGCAGGATGATAAGGAAGGACCAGCCCCAGCATTTT
CDR3aa: CASRMIRKDQPQHF

j_gene: TRBJ2-1
d_gene: -
abundance: -
v_gene: TRBV5-1
CDR3nt: TGCGCCAGCAGCTTGTGGGGGGACTCCTACAATGAGCAGTTCTTC
CDR3aa: CASSLWGDSYNEQFF

j_gene: TRBJ1-3
d_gene: -
abundance: many
v_gene: TRBV12-3/TRBV12-4
CDR3nt: TGTGCCAGCAGGCCGTCGGACTCTGGAAACACCATATATTTT
CDR3aa: CASRPSDSGNTIYF

j_gene: TRBJ1-2
d_gene: -
abundance: -
v_gene: TRBV28
CDR3nt: TGTGCCAGCAAGAAGGTATACGGCTACACCTTC
CDR3aa: CASKKVYGYTF

j_gene: TRBJ1-5
d_gene: -
abundance: many
v_gene: TRBV7-2
CDR3nt: TGTGCCAGCAGCAGCCGCTTCGGAAGTCAGCCCCAGCATTTT
CDR3aa: CASSSRFGSQPQHF

j_gene: TRBJ1-1
d_gene: -
abundance: few
v_gene: TRBV7-9
CDR3nt: TGTGCCAGCAGACCTACAGCCGGGACACTGAACACTGAAGCTTTCTTT
CDR3aa: CASRPTAGTLNTEAFF

j_gene: TRBJ2-1
d_gene: TRBD2
abundance: few
v_gene: TRBV20-1
CDR3nt: TGCAGTGCTGGGGTCGGGGGGGCGGACAATGAGCAGTTCTTC
CDR3aa: CSAGVGGADNEQFF

j_gene: TRBJ2-7
d_gene: -
abundance: many
v_gene: TRBV7-9
CDR3nt: TGTGCCAGCAGCGGTGCACTAGTAAACCCCTTCCACGAGCAGTACTTC
CDR3aa: CASSGALVNPFHEQYF

j_gene: TRBJ2-7
d_gene: TRBD1
abundance: few
v_gene: TRBV10-3
CDR3nt: TGTGCCGTCAACCGACAGGGGAAGGACGAGCAGTACTTC
CDR3aa: CAVNRQGKDEQYF

j_gene: TRBJ1-4
d_gene: -
abundance: -
v_gene: TRBV2
CDR3nt: TGTGCCAGCAGTGTACAGGGTGCGGGTGAAAAACTGTTTTTT
CDR3aa: CASSVQGAGEKLFF

j_gene: TRBJ2-4
d_gene: -
abundance: -
v_gene: TRBV4-1
CDR3nt: TGCGCCAGCAGCCGGCCTTTGGGGTTGGCCAAAAACATTCAGTACTTC
CDR3aa: CASSRPLGLAKNIQYF

j_gene: TRBJ2-6
d_gene: -
abundance: many
v_gene: TRBV7-8
CDR3nt: TGTGCCAGCAGCCCGCTCGGGGGACTGGGTTCTGGGGCCAACGTCCTGACTTTC
CDR3aa: CASSPLGGLGSGANVLTF

j_gene: TRBJ1-6
d_gene: -
abundance: many
v_gene: TRBV7-6
CDR3nt: TGTGCCAGCAGCTTAGTTGAGCAGATTTATAATTCACCCCTCCACTTT
CDR3aa: CASSLVEQIYNSPLHF

j_gene: TRBJ2-1
d_gene: -
abundance: -
v_gene: TRBV7-2
CDR3nt: TGTGCCAGCAGCCCCCGGGGCCATGAGCAGTTCTTC
CDR3aa: CASSPRGHEQFF

j_gene: TRBJ1-4
d_gene: -
abundance: -
v_gene: TRBV2
CDR3nt: TGTGCCAGCTCCCCATGGGAGGGCGCGGGGGAAAAACTGTTTTTT
CDR3aa: CASSPWEGAGEKLFF

j_gene: TRBJ2-1
d_gene: TRBD2
abundance: -
v_gene: TRBV20-1
CDR3nt: TGCAGTGCTAGAGGCCTAGCGGGAGAGGCGTACAATGAGCAGTTCTTC
CDR3aa: CSARGLAGEAYNEQFF

j_gene: TRBJ1-2
d_gene: -
abundance: many
v_gene: TRBV7-9
CDR3nt: TGTGCCAGCAGCTCTCGTCCGGGACTCCGGAGCCGCTATGGCTACACCTTC
CDR3aa: CASSSRPGLRSRYGYTF

j_gene: TRBJ1-1
d_gene: TRBD1
abundance: -
v_gene: TRBV20-1
CDR3nt: TGCAGTGCCATCCAGCACCCGGGACAGGGGGACACTGAAGCTTTCTTT
CDR3aa: CSAIQHPGQGDTEAFF

j_gene: TRBJ2-3
d_gene: -
abundance: many
v_gene: TRBV7-8
CDR3nt: TGTGCCAGCAGCTTAGGGAAAGGCACAGATACGCAGTATTTT
CDR3aa: CASSLGKGTDTQYF

j_gene: TRBJ1-1
d_gene: TRBD1
abundance: -
v_gene: TRBV2
CDR3nt: TGTGCCAGCTCGATTGAAGGGACAGGATTCACTGAAGCTTTCTTT
CDR3aa: CASSIEGTGFTEAFF

j_gene: TRBJ2-1
d_gene: TRBD2
abundance: many
v_gene: TRBV7-2
CDR3nt: TGTGCCAGCAGCCTCCGGGGGACTAGCGGAAGGGGCTCCTACAATGAGCAGTTCTTC
CDR3aa: CASSLRGTSGRGSYNEQFF

j_gene: TRBJ1-5
d_gene: -
abundance: many
v_gene: TRBV7-2
CDR3nt: TGTGCCAGCAGCTCCACCGGGACGACGAATCAGCCCCAGCATTTT
CDR3aa: CASSSTGTTNQPQHF

j_gene: TRBJ2-7
d_gene: -
abundance: -
v_gene: TRBV10-1
CDR3nt: TGCGCCAGCAGTGACGGCGGAAGCTCCTACGAGCAGTACTTC
CDR3aa: CASSDGGSSYEQYF

j_gene: TRBJ2-2
d_gene: -
abundance: many
v_gene: TRBV7-2
CDR3nt: TGTGCCAGCAGTCCCCGTCCCGCCGGGGAGCTGTTTTTT
CDR3aa: CASSPRPAGELFF

j_gene: TRBJ2-1
d_gene: -
abundance: -
v_gene: TRBV20-1
CDR3nt: TGCAGTGCCATGACCCCAGGGTATCCATTGGACAATGAGCAGTTCTTC
CDR3aa: CSAMTPGYPLDNEQFF

j_gene: TRBJ2-5
d_gene: -
abundance: few
v_gene: TRBV5-4
CDR3nt: TGTGCCAGCAGGGAGGGCTCGAAAGAGACCCAGTACTTC
CDR3aa: CASREGSKETQYF

j_gene: TRBJ2-5
d_gene: TRBD2
abundance: -
v_gene: TRBV5-8
CDR3nt: TGTGCCAGCACATTCGGAGTAGCGGGACAAGAGACCCAGTACTTC
CDR3aa: CASTFGVAGQETQYF

j_gene: TRBJ2-1
d_gene: -
abundance: few
v_gene: TRBV7-6
CDR3nt: TGTGCCAGCAGCCCACGCACGGCCGGGGCCGGTGAGCAGTTCTTC
CDR3aa: CASSPRTAGAGEQFF

j_gene: TRBJ2-1
d_gene: -
abundance: -
v_gene: TRBV28
CDR3nt: TGTGCCAGCATACCGGGTATACTCCGCAATGAGCAGTTCTTC
CDR3aa: CASIPGILRNEQFF

j_gene: TRBJ2-1
d_gene: -
abundance: many
v_gene: TRBV4-1
CDR3nt: TGCGCCAGCAGCCAAGATTTTTGGGTGGTTTCCTACAATGAGCAGTTCTTC
CDR3aa: CASSQDFWVVSYNEQFF

j_gene: TRBJ1-2
d_gene: -
abundance: -
v_gene: TRBV14
CDR3nt: TGTGCCAGCAGCCAAGATCGATTTAGGCCGAACTATGGCTACACCTTC
CDR3aa: CASSQDRFRPNYGYTF

j_gene: TRBJ2-3
d_gene: -
abundance: -
v_gene: TRBV11-2
CDR3nt: TGTGCCAGCAGCTCGGGGGCATGGACAGATACGCAGTATTTT
CDR3aa: CASSSGAWTDTQYF